The clone carrying this T cell receptor beta chain appeared many times. The antigen is undetermined. Samples came from axillary lymph nodes draining the breast cancer. Using its own MiXCR run on the multiplex PCR reads, TCRdb lists one record per CDR3 protein. Of about 220,000 distinct CDR3 sequences listed, less than 40% are singletons. These data originate in a study of breast tumors, draining lymph nodes, adjacent tissues. Findings and limits, study-wide: Luminal-like breast cancer showed significantly higher tumor–nontumor repertoire similarity than basal-like.

Germline CDR1 reads SGHRS; CDR2 reads YFSETQ. The CDR3 has 13 residues. Trimming took off 0 bases at V and 2 bases at J, with 5 bases between the two ends. This TCR derives from a female donor with breast cancer. Some clones in this sample may be carry-over from other donors' samples. The sample consisted of axillary lymph node tissue. The V call is TRBV5-1, the J call TRBJ1-2; the D is unclear. CDR3 protein: CASSLVGNYGYTF. Here the CDR3 DNA reads TGCGCCAGCAGCTTGGTAGGGAACTATGGCTACACCTTC.